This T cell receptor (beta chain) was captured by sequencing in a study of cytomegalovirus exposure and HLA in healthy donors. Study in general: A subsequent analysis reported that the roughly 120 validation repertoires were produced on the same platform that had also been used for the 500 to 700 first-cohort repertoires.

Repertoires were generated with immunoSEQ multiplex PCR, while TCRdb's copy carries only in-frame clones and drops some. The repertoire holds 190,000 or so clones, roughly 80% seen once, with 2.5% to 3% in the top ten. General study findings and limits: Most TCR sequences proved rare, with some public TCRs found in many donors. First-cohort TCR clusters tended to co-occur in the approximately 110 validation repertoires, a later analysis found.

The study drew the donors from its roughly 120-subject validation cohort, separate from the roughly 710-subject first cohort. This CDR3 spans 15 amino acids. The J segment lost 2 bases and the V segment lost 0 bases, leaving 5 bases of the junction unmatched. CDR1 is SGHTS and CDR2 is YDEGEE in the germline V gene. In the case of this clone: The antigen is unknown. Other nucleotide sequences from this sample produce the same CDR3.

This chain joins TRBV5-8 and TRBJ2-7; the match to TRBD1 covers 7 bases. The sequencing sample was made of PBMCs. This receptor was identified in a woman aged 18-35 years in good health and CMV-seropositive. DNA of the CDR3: TGTGCCAGCAGCTTGGGACAGGGTTTGACCTACGAGCAGTACTTC. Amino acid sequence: CASSLGQGLTYEQYF.